Below are 32 T cell receptor beta chains sequenced from a single sample in a study of T-cell reconstitution after alpha-beta-depleted transplantation in children (dated by TCRdb to 2016 to 2017). The sample's treatment or condition, from its label and the paper: allogeneic hematopoietic cell transplantation with graft depleted of TCRalphabeta T cells and CD19 B cells. The library relied on PCR. These reads were obtained on an Illumina HiSeq 2500. Molecular barcoding was employed in the preparation of TCR libraries, with unique molecular identifiers being used to normalize TCRbeta repertoire quantification. The raw public reads went through TCRdb reprocessing: fastp at Q25, MiXCR clone calling, in-frame beta chains kept. Entries that share a CDR3 protein sequence are merged under the most common genes and DNA. The sample contains about 580,000 distinct CDR3 sequences, more than 20% of them found a single time. The top ten clonotypes cover roughly an eighth of the sample.

The input for sequencing was PBMCs, mostly from graft donor cells, taken 360 days after TCRalphabeta/CD19-depleted stem cell transplant. These receptors came from a boy younger than two who had a stem cell transplant for acute myeloid leukemia, so the T cells may come from the graft donor.

The table lists this clonotype with many counts. The chain employs TRBV7-8 and TRBJ2-3, with 10 bases that match TRBD1. The junction had 18 bases not matched to a gene; V was cut back by 0 bases and J by 6 bases. This CDR3 is 20 amino acids long. CDR1 is SGHVS and CDR2 is FQNEAQ in the germline V gene. CDR3 amino acids: CASSLALPDRGQGLEDTQYF. DNA of the CDR3: TGTGCCAGCAGCTTAGCCCTACCGGATAGGGGACAGGGGCTGGAGGATACGCAGTATTTT.

V usage is TRBV7-9 and J usage is TRBJ1-1; D gene uncertain. Trimming stripped 1 base from V and 7 bases from J, with 13 bases between. The CDR3 totals 14 residues. Germline CDR1 reads SEHNR; CDR2 reads FQNEAQ (reference sequence). The CDR3 loop is CASSLVGDYSEAFF. As DNA, the CDR3 is TGTGCCAGCAGCTTAGTCGGGGATTACAGTGAAGCTTTCTTT.

The table lists this clonotype with a few counts. J is TRBJ1-1 and V is TRBV12-3 or TRBV12-4; D is perhaps TRBD1 (5 bases). Trimming stripped 6 bases from V and 0 bases from J, with 11 bases between. This CDR3 comprises 14 residues. This CDR3 is CASRGRLMNTEAFF. Here the CDR3 DNA reads TGTGCCAGCAGGGGACGGCTCATGAACACTGAAGCTTTCTTT.

This chain joins TRBV7-6 and TRBJ2-7; 9 bases map to TRBD2. This CDR3 region has 15 residues. The J segment lost 3 bases and the V segment lost 1 base, leaving 4 bases of the junction unmatched. CDR1 and CDR2 from the germline V gene are SGHVS and FNYEAQ. CDR3 loop: CASSLDGGGGYEQYV. For the CDR3, the DNA is TGTGCCAGCAGCTTAGATGGCGGGGGGGGCTACGAGCAGTACGTC.

This clonotype has just a few counts. The DNA for the CDR3 is TGTGCCAGCAGTGAATATTTCCTAGCCGGCCCAGAGACCCAGTACTTC. As protein: CASSEYFLAGPETQYF. The chain couples TRBV25-1 to TRBJ2-5, with a weak D call TRBD2 (5 bases). This CDR3 comprises 16 residues. Trimming removed 0 bases at V and 4 bases at J, with 15 bases between. CDR1 and CDR2 (germline): MGHDK, SYGVNS. Drawing the rest from reference TRBV25-1 and TRBJ2-5, the complete variable domain is EADIYQTPRYLVIGTGKKITLECSQTMGHDKMYWYQQDPGMELHLIHYSYGVNSTEKGDLSSESTVSRIRTEHFPLTLESARPSHTSQYLCASSEYFLAGPETQYFGPGTRLLVL.

At least ten counts were recorded for this clonotype. CDR3 in amino acids: CASSLALSGKYF. In DNA form, the CDR3 reads TGTGCCAGCAGTTTAGCGCTATCAGGGAAGTACTTC. The chain links TRBV12-3 or TRBV12-4 to TRBJ2-7, with a tentative D call TRBD1 (5 bases). This CDR3 has 12 amino acids. V was cut by 0 bases and J by 11 bases, with 11 bases left in between.

In this sample, this clonotype turned up a few times. This chain uses TRBV20-1 with TRBJ1-5, with TRBD1 matching 9 bases. V gave up 4 bases and J gave up 1 base; unmatched junction bases: 5. This CDR3 contains 15 residues. The germline V gene has CDR1 DFQATT and CDR2 SNEGSKA (reference sequence). The CDR3 sequence is CSATQGANSNQPQHF. As DNA, the CDR3 is TGCAGTGCTACACAGGGGGCGAACAGCAATCAGCCCCAGCATTTT.

This clonotype has a count of ten or more. The rearrangement uses TRBV19 and TRBJ2-1; D is unclear. Trimming cost V 3 bases and J 6 bases, with 9 bases left between them. The CDR3 runs to 13 residues. Per the germline V gene, CDR1 is LNHDA and CDR2 is SQIVND (reference sequence). The CDR3 spells CASSIPSSNEQFF. CDR3 DNA: TGTGCCAGTAGTATCCCCTCAAGCAATGAGCAGTTCTTC.

The chain recombines TRBV7-9 with TRBJ1-5; D is perhaps TRBD1 (6 bases). V lost 5 bases and J lost 10, with 15 bases in between. Germline CDR1 reads SEHNR; CDR2 reads FQNEAQ (reference sequence). The CDR3 loop spans 13 amino acids. The CDR3 nucleotides read TGTGCCAGCAGCCCTTCAGGGGAGTCTCCCCAGCATTTT. Encoded protein: CASSPSGESPQHF. Supplemented by reference TRBV7-9 and TRBJ1-5, the full variable domain reads DTGVSQNPRHKITKRGQNVTFRCDPISEHNRLYWYRQTLGQGPEFLTYFQNEAQLEKSRLLSDRFSAERPKGSFSTLEIQRTEQGDSAMYLCASSPSGESPQHFGDGTRLSIL.

The CDR3 loop reads CASSDQAGIYEQYF. CDR3 nucleotide sequence: TGCGCCAGCAGTGATCAAGCGGGGATTTACGAGCAGTACTTC. J is TRBJ2-7 and V is TRBV5-1; 7 bases match TRBD2. Trimming at V came to 5 bases and at J to 4 bases, leaving 9 bases not matched to a gene. CDR3 length: 14 amino acids. Germline loops: CDR1 SGHRS, CDR2 YFSETQ.

For this clonotype: One end of the junction varies from germline; a read error may be responsible. The chain employs TRBV4-2 and TRBJ2-3; 8 bases line up with TRBD2. The CDR3 is 14 residues long. CDR1 LGHNA and CDR2 YNFKEQ come from the germline V gene. The CDR3 nucleotides are TGTGCCAGCAGCCTAGCGGGGCGTACAGGTACGCAGTATTTT. This encodes CASSLAGRTGTQYF.

This clonotype showed up just a few times. This chain links TRBV5-5 with TRBJ2-1; 9 bases match TRBD2. Germline V lookup: CDR1 SGHKS, CDR2 YYEKEE (reference sequence). The CDR3 is 15 amino acids. The junction had 4 bases not matched to a gene; V was cut back by 3 bases and J by 3 bases. In DNA, the CDR3 is TGTGCCAGCAGCTGGGTTAGCGGGGGCTACAATGAGCAGTTCTTC. Amino acid sequence: CASSWVSGGYNEQFF.

The rearrangement links TRBV2 to TRBJ2-3, with 7 bases matching TRBD1. The CDR3 is 14 residues long. The germline CDR1 and CDR2 sequences are SNHLY and FYNNEI. Trimming took 8 bases from V and 9 from J; bases not matched to a gene: 14. Written as DNA, the CDR3 is TGTGCCAGCTTACATTCGACAGGGAGTGACACGCAGTATTTT. It is translated as CASLHSTGSDTQYF.

The rearrangement links TRBV7-2 to TRBJ1-5; tentative D call: TRBD1 (6 bases). The CDR3 extends over 16 amino acids. In germline, CDR1 is SGHTA, CDR2 FQGNSA. The germline V and J ends were trimmed by 1 base and 0 bases, with 10 bases remaining between them. DNA for the CDR3: TGTGCCAGCAGCTTAGGTTTCAGGGGTAGCAATCAGCCCCAGCATTTT. Amino acid sequence: CASSLGFRGSNQPQHF.

This clonotype was observed at least ten times. The chain joins TRBV7-7 to TRBJ2-1, with D possibly matching TRBD1 (6 bases). Germline V gene lookup returns CDR1 SSHAT and CDR2 FNYEAQ (reference sequence). V was clipped by 1 base and J by 4 bases, with 11 bases between them. The CDR3 contains 15 residues. The CDR3 nucleotides are TGTGCCAGCAGCTTAGAGCCAGGGGAGTACAATGAGCAGTTCTTC. Translated: CASSLEPGEYNEQFF.

This rearrangement joins TRBV20-1 to TRBJ1-6; D is undetermined. V shed 3 bases and J shed 8 bases, with 11 bases lying between them. The CDR3 consists of 13 residues. Germline CDR1 DFQATT, CDR2 SNEGSKA (reference sequence). Here the CDR3 reads CSARPTMDSPLHF. The CDR3 coding sequence is TGCAGTGCTAGGCCCACTATGGATTCACCCCTCCACTTT.

The gene calls are TRBV5-1 and TRBJ2-7; D is unresolved. V was shortened by 0 bases and J by 5 bases, with 12 bases between the two germline ends. The germline V gene has CDR1 SGHRS and CDR2 YFSETQ. The CDR3 consists of 14 residues. CDR3: CASSLGVNKDEQYF. The CDR3 DNA sequence: TGCGCCAGCAGCTTGGGGGTCAACAAGGACGAGCAGTACTTC.

The genes are TRBV12-3 or TRBV12-4 and TRBJ1-5; D unclear. V was trimmed by 3 bases and J by 9 bases, leaving 15 bases between them. The CDR3 spans 14 residues. DNA of the CDR3: TGTGCCAGCAGTTTGCAACCCAGTATTCCGCCCCAGCATTTT. Translating gives CASSLQPSIPPQHF.

This clonotype was found many times. This sequence joins TRBV12-3 or TRBV12-4 and TRBJ2-6, with TRBD1 identical over 8 bases. V was clipped by 5 bases and J by 1 base; unmatched bases: 4. This CDR3 is 16 amino acids long. CDR3 loop: CASSTGQGSGANVLTF. The CDR3 DNA follows: TGTGCCAGCAGTACCGGACAGGGATCTGGGGCCAACGTCCTGACTTTC.

This clonotype was seen only once. It may be a read error: a sequence one base away is much more abundant. V gene TRBV4-3 combines with J gene TRBJ2-3; D remains ambiguous. The CDR3 spans 15 residues. The germline CDR1 and CDR2 sequences are LGHNA and YSLEER. Between the trimmed V and J ends, which lost 4 bases and 11 bases, there was a span of 22 bases. CDR3 region: CASSRRGSEGGRQYF. The CDR3 nucleotides are TGCGCCAGCAGCCGGAGAGGCTCGGAAGGCGGTAGGCAGTATTTT.

The V call is TRBV4-3, the J call TRBJ2-1; 13 nucleotides match TRBD2. With V trimmed by 3 bases and J by 2 bases, 4 bases remained unmatched. Germline V gene lookup returns CDR1 LGHNA and CDR2 YSLEER. This CDR3 is 17 amino acids long. The CDR3, as DNA: TGCGCCAGCAGCCACCGACTAGCGGGGGGCACCTACAATGAGCAGTTCTTC. Translating gives CASSHRLAGGTYNEQFF.

This clonotype has at least ten counts. The chain combines TRBV19 with TRBJ2-1, with TRBD2 matching 7 bases. CDR3 length: 14 amino acids. The J segment lost 3 bases and the V segment lost 6 bases, leaving 5 bases of the junction unmatched. Per the germline V gene, CDR1 is LNHDA and CDR2 is SQIVND (reference sequence). The CDR3 loop reads CASRLAVGYNEQFF. The CDR3 bases are TGTGCCAGTAGGCTAGCGGTTGGCTACAATGAGCAGTTCTTC.

The rearrangement joins TRBV12-3 or TRBV12-4 to TRBJ1-2; D is unclear. CDR3 length equals 13 residues. The V gene lost 6 bases and the J gene lost 5 bases, with 13 bases spanning the gap. This CDR3 reads CASSGRAPYGYTF. CDR3 nucleotides: TGTGCCAGCAGCGGACGAGCACCTTATGGCTACACCTTC.

V and J are TRBV20-1 and TRBJ1-5; D is possibly TRBD1 (5 bases). This CDR3 region has 16 residues. The germline V gene encodes CDR1 DFQATT and CDR2 SNEGSKA (reference sequence). V shed 0 bases and J shed 1 base, with 13 bases lying between them. DNA for the CDR3: TGCAGTGCTAGAGATGCGGGGGGGAAGAGCAATCAGCCCCAGCATTTT. It yields the protein CSARDAGGKSNQPQHF.

This chain's CDR3 is CASTLTSGEYYEQYF. The CDR3 DNA follows: TGTGCCAGCACCTTGACTAGCGGGGAGTACTACGAGCAGTACTTC. The chain combines TRBV6-1 with TRBJ2-7, with 11 bases aligning to TRBD2. The CDR3 length is 15 residues. Looked up from germline, CDR1 is MNHNS and CDR2 is SASEGT. With V trimmed by 7 bases and J by 3 bases, 8 bases remained unmatched.

The CDR3 loop reads CASSRLGFLASGGAVSDTQYF. The CDR3 DNA reads as TGTGCCAGCAGCCGACTCGGGTTTTTGGCTAGCGGGGGGGCCGTCTCAGATACGCAGTATTTT. V usage is TRBV3-1 and J usage is TRBJ2-3; 12 bases align to TRBD2. Trimming took 4 bases from V and 4 from J; bases not matched to a gene: 21. The CDR3 has 21 amino acids. Per germline, CDR1 LGHDT and CDR2 YNNKEL (reference sequence).

This clonotype was picked up many times. The chain carries TRBV20-1 and TRBJ2-5; a weak D match, TRBD2 (7 bases). Germline CDR1 reads DFQATT; CDR2 reads SNEGSKA (reference sequence). Trimming shortened V by 7 bases and J by 2 bases, and 11 bases separated the two germline ends. The CDR3 is made up of 12 amino acids. The CDR3 sequence: CSVGGDQETQYF. CDR3 nucleotides: TGCAGTGTAGGGGGGGATCAAGAGACCCAGTACTTC.

A few counts support this clonotype. The genes are TRBV7-9 and TRBJ2-1, with D perhaps matching TRBD1 or TRBD2 (5 bases each). Looked up from germline, CDR1 is SEHNR and CDR2 is FQNEAQ (reference sequence). The V gene lost 0 bases and the J gene lost 13 bases, with 13 bases spanning the gap. The CDR3 sequence is 13 residues long. The CDR3 DNA reads as TGTGCCAGCAGCTTAGCGGGGGATCTGGAACAGTTCTTC. It is translated as CASSLAGDLEQFF.

The chain joins TRBV7-2 to TRBJ2-2; TRBD1 matches at 10 bases. CDR1 and CDR2 from the germline V gene are SGHTA and FQGNSA. V was pared by 1 base and J by 4 bases, with 3 bases of the junction left unmatched. The CDR3 is made up of 16 amino acids. The CDR3 loop reads CASSLGGTGATGELFF. The CDR3 nucleotides are TGTGCCAGCAGCTTAGGGGGGACAGGGGCCACCGGGGAGCTGTTTTTT.

The chain recombines TRBV7-9 with TRBJ2-1; 9 nucleotides match TRBD2. Germline assignment: CDR1 SEHNR and CDR2 FQNEAQ (reference sequence). J lost 4 bases, V lost 2 bases, and 6 bases had no gene match. This CDR3 has 16 residues. The CDR3: CASSLLGTSGYNEQFF. The CDR3 nucleotides read TGTGCCAGCAGCTTATTAGGCACTAGCGGGTACAATGAGCAGTTCTTC. Looking up the rest from reference TRBV7-9 and TRBJ2-1 gives the full variable domain: DTGVSQNPRHKITKRGQNVTFRCDPISEHNRLYWYRQTLGQGPEFLTYFQNEAQLEKSRLLSDRFSAERPKGSFSTLEIQRTEQGDSAMYLCASSLLGTSGYNEQFFGPGTRLTVL.

Many counts were recorded for this clonotype. This chain uses TRBV20-1 with TRBJ2-1, with 8 bases lining up with TRBD1. CDR1 DFQATT and CDR2 SNEGSKA come from the germline V gene (reference sequence). The CDR3 totals 16 residues. The junction had 12 bases not matched to a gene; V was cut back by 2 bases and J by 6 bases. This CDR3 reads CSARRGLGQGSNEQFF. In DNA, the CDR3 is TGCAGTGCTAGACGGGGCTTAGGACAGGGATCCAATGAGCAGTTCTTC.

This chain links TRBV20-1 with TRBJ2-3; no definite D call. The CDR3 is 14 amino acids. Trimming cost V 5 bases and J 1 base, with 13 bases left between them. Germline lookup yields CDR1 DFQATT and CDR2 SNEGSKA (reference sequence). DNA of the CDR3: TGCAGTGCTGTGTTGCGTCGGGGCACAGATACGCAGTATTTT. Translated: CSAVLRRGTDTQYF.